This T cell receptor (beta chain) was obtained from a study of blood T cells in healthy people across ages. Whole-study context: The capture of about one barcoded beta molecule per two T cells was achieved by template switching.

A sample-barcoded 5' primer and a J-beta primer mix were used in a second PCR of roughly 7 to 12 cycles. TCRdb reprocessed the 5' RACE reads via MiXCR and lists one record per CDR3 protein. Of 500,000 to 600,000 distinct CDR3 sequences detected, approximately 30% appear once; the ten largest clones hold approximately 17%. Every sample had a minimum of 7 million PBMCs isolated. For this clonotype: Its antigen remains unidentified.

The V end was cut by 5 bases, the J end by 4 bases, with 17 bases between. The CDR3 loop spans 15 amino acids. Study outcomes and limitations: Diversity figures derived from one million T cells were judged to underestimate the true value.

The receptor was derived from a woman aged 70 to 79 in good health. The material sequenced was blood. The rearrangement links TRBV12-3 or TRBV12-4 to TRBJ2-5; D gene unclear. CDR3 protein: CASSPQTVPRETQYF. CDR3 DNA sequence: TGTGCCAGCAGTCCGCAGACGGTTCCTCGAGAGACCCAGTACTTC.